One sample yielded the 9 T cell receptor beta chains listed below, sequenced in a study of neoadjuvant anti-PD-1 for oral cavity cancer. Sequenced by immunoSEQ multiplex PCR; TCRdb stores in-frame clones only, minus some. The sample holds 20,000 to 25,000 clones, more than 35% seen once. Time point indicated: after neoadjuvant nivolumab, at surgical resection. This sample comprised tumor tissue, obtained after nivolumab (anti-PD-1) treatment. The receptors come from a person aged 40 to 85 with oral cavity squamous cell carcinoma.

The chain uses TRBV9 and TRBJ2-3; D is possibly TRBD2 (6 bases). The CDR3 is 15 amino acids. Trimming cost V 4 bases and J 6 bases, with 18 bases left between them. The germline gives CDR1 SGDLS, CDR2 YYNGEE. CDR3 DNA sequence: TGTGCCAGCAGCCTCCGGACTATACCCACGGATACGCAGTATTTT. Translated, it gives CASSLRTIPTDTQYF.

In this sample, this clone is medium-sized. The rearrangement joins TRBV5-5 to TRBJ2-5, with 7 bases fitting TRBD1. With V trimmed by 2 bases and J by 3 bases, 1 base remained unmatched. The V gene's germline CDR1 is SGHKS and CDR2 YYEKEE (reference sequence). This CDR3 contains 13 residues. The CDR3 nucleotides are TGTGCCAGCAGCTTTGGGACAGAAGAGACCCAGTACTTC. Translated, it gives CASSFGTEETQYF.

Ten or more counts support this clone. The chain has TRBV5-5 and TRBJ1-1; the D gene is possibly TRBD1 (5 bases). Trimming removed 1 base from V and 1 base from J, with 11 bases in between. The CDR3 is 15 amino acids. Germline V CDR1 and CDR2: SGHKS, YYEKEE (reference sequence). The CDR3 nucleotides read TGTGCCAGCAGCTTGTCGCGACAGCAGAACACTGAAGCTTTCTTT. Translating it yields CASSLSRQQNTEAFF. The variable domain in full, with the rest retrieved from reference TRBV5-5 and TRBJ1-1, is DAGVTQSPTHLIKTRGQQVTLRCSPISGHKSVSWYQQVLGQGPQFIFQYYEKEERGRGNFPDRFSARQFPNYSSELNVNALLLGDSALYLCASSLSRQQNTEAFFGQGTRLTVV.

The V gene is TRBV5-1, the J gene TRBJ1-1; D might be TRBD1 (5 bases). V lost 0 bases to trimming and J lost 0 bases, with 15 bases between them. Germline CDR1 reads SGHRS; CDR2 reads YFSETQ. This CDR3 region has 17 residues. Written as DNA, the CDR3 is TGCGCCAGCAGCTTGGCTCAGGGCCAACCACTGAACACTGAAGCTTTCTTT. Protein: CASSLAQGQPLNTEAFF.

This clone was detected only a few times. V usage is TRBV11-2 and J usage is TRBJ2-7; D possibly corresponds to TRBD2 (6 bases). Deletions cut 3 bases from V and 0 bases from J, with 12 bases between. This CDR3 comprises 15 residues. The germline V gene encodes CDR1 SGHAT and CDR2 FQNNGV. The CDR3 protein is CASSFGTPSSYEQYF. The CDR3 DNA is TGTGCCAGCAGCTTCGGGACTCCGAGCTCCTACGAGCAGTACTTC.

The chain couples TRBV10-3 to TRBJ2-7; 9 nucleotides agree with TRBD1. The CDR3 spans 16 residues. V lost 7 bases and J lost 3; bases outside the gene matches: 13. CDR1 and CDR2 (germline): ENHRY, SYGVKD. The DNA for the CDR3 is TGTGCCATCAAAGCGGGACAGGGAGGAGGGGACTACGAGCAGTACTTC. Encoded protein: CAIKAGQGGGDYEQYF.

The V call is TRBV6-6, the J call TRBJ1-1; TRBD1 might be the D (6 bases). The CDR3 length is 15 residues. V was pared by 6 bases and J by 7 bases, with 21 bases between. CDR1 MNHNY and CDR2 SVGAGI come from the germline V gene (reference sequence). DNA of the CDR3: TGTGCCAGCAGCCGGACTACGGGGGCGCAGGGTGAAGCTTTCTTT. It specifies CASSRTTGAQGEAFF.

By sample share, this clone is medium-sized. Other DNA sequences in the same sample also yield this CDR3. The J gene is TRBJ2-7, the V gene TRBV4-3; TRBD2 aligns across 7 bases. CDR3 length: 13 residues. Losses at the gene ends were 0 bases for V and 4 bases for J; bases not matched to a gene: 0. The germline V gene has CDR1 LGHNA and CDR2 YSLEER. The CDR3: CASSQDGGYEQYF. The DNA of the CDR3 is TGCGCCAGCAGCCAAGACGGGGGGTACGAGCAGTACTTC.

This clone was picked up a small number of times. The rearrangement links TRBV19 to TRBJ1-5; 7 bases fit TRBD1. The germline V gene encodes CDR1 LNHDA and CDR2 SQIVND (reference sequence). The CDR3 runs 15 residues. The V and J ends lost 7 bases and 4 bases, in that order; junction bases with no gene match: 10. This CDR3 reads CASTPLGTANQPQHF. The CDR3 nucleotides read TGTGCCAGTACCCCTCTCGGGACAGCAAATCAGCCCCAGCATTTT.